This TCR beta chain was sequenced in a study of cytomegalovirus exposure and HLA in healthy donors (dated 2017 in TCRdb). Notes on the research overall: According to an earlier analysis of 550 to 700 of the donors, some 170 million T cells yielded 117 million unique TCR beta sequences and approximately 300 Gb of sequence data. An early release that covered fewer than 800 HLA-typed donors contained 300 to 350 gigabases of sequencing data and approximately 85 million unique TCR sequences. Of the 300 to 450 genotyped donors, approximately 81% were placed in the genetic ancestry cluster associated with self-reported Caucasian donors. The study aimed to test whether signatures of past pathogen exposure could be identified by cataloging public T cell receptors. The study profiled the T cell repertoires of around 700 subjects by immunosequencing and related them to cytomegalovirus serostatus. In addition to the first cohort of 666 subjects, a separate validation cohort of 120 different subjects was used. To predict cytomegalovirus infection status, the study combined high-throughput TCR immunosequencing, statistical association of individual TCRs with disease status, and machine learning. To study patterns of TCR occurrence, a later analysis re-analyzed previously published TCR beta repertoires from 650 to 750 donors and added high-resolution HLA genotyping. Rather than using new phenotypic data, the later analysis identified candidate immune exposures from TCR beta sequences and from how often those sequences occurred across donors. To decide whether each TCR beta V gene segment behaved as functional or pseudogenic, an earlier analysis of some 540 of the donors relied on high-throughput TCR beta sequencing. Donor age, sex, ethnicity and CMV serostatus were compiled alongside the repertoire data. A later genetic analysis used genome-wide SNP genotypes for about 60% of the 666 donors, treating that subset as a discovery cohort. All discovery cohort repertoires had been generated using a single sequencing platform. HLA typing included class I and class II loci at four-digit resolution. The number of donors typed differed by locus, with about 629-630 for A, B, C, DRB1 and DQB1, around 560 for DQA1, over 600 for DPA1, and some 440 for DPB1. Four or five DR-DQ haplotypes were handled as single units for association and clustering because linkage in the cohort was strong. Among about 390 genotyped donors of the cohort, an average of 235,054 unique TCR beta nucleotide sequences were sequenced per donor, around 20% of them non-productive.

The receptor library was made with the immunoSEQ multiplex PCR assay. For the multiplex PCR, a mixture combining 60 forward primers for TCR Vbeta segments and 13 reverse primers for TCR Jbeta segments was used. Amplification of the CDR3 region of rearranged TCR beta genes was performed with a multiplex PCR assay on genomic DNA. The amplified TCR beta libraries were sequenced on the Illumina HiSeq System as 87-base-pair reads. In the authors' own workflow: Across the 500 to 750 repertoires, a later analysis counted roughly 84 million unique TCR beta chains, roughly 11 million of which were shared by at least two donors. To remove PCR and sequencing errors, raw reads were error-corrected and collapsed into unique sequences using a nearest-neighbor algorithm that merged closely related sequences. V, D and J gene segments were assigned by aligning CDR3 sequences to IMGT reference sequences. For a sequence to be retained, at least a six-nucleotide match to both a V gene segment and a J gene segment was required. A rearrangement was called productive if the CDR3 had no stop codons and remained in frame with V and J, and every other rearrangement was called non-productive. CDR3 was defined according to IMGT convention as the region running from the second conserved V-encoded cysteine to the conserved J-encoded phenylalanine. In an earlier analysis of around 540 of the donors, sequences lacking an unambiguous match to a single V gene segment were excluded. An earlier analysis of some 500 of the donors classified V segments as functional when productive rearrangements were above 56.7% and as segregating when the standard deviation between donors was above 5%. A statistical classification framework was built to diagnose cytomegalovirus status from the catalog of TCR beta chain sequences. In a later analysis, V and J genes were assigned by comparing TCR nucleotide sequences against IMGT/GENE-DB human TR gene sequences. In a later analysis, CDR3 sequences and most-parsimonious VDJ recombination scenarios were assigned using the TCRdist pipeline. In a later analysis, each TCR beta chain was defined by its CDR3 amino acid sequence together with its V-gene family, and reads without a unique V-gene family were excluded. As a way to deal with suspected cross-contamination and a sequencing artifact, a later analysis dropped 450 to 700 nucleotide sequences that were highly shared and had low generation probability. A later analysis calculated a clonal expansion index for each public chain from normalized within-repertoire ranks of inferred template counts. A later analysis computed generation probabilities with a VDJ recombination model fitted to out-of-frame rearrangements, and checked the results against IGoR. A later analysis scored TCR-TCR, TCR-HLA and TCR-CMV co-occurrence with hypergeometric tests, applying a repertoire-size bias correction to TCR pairs. To estimate false discovery rates, a later analysis permuted the HLA or CMV assignments 20 times. A later analysis grouped co-occurring TCRs with DBSCAN, adding TCRdist sequence similarity when clustering within HLA-allele-positive subsets. Repertoires with fewer than 30,000 or more than 120,000 public chains, plus five repertoires with anomalous nucleotide sharing, were excluded from co-occurrence clustering. TCRdb stores this immuneACCESS table with in-frame sequences only. Part of the clones is absent; in the studies checked, under half of the shortfall reflects unresolved V genes, and no reason is known for the rest. That table supplies the V and J calls and clone size; D and trimming were determined from the DNA. Recorded for this sample are about 120,000 clones; around 70% of them occurred a single time. Of the sample, about 1.6% is held by the ten largest clones.

The cohort was made up of roughly 670 healthy bone marrow donors. At the time of sampling, every cohort member was nominally healthy, though immune exposures that went unrecorded were likely present. The donor was CMV seronegative and belonged to the group of 352 seronegative cohort members. A peripheral blood sample was provided by each donor, and peripheral blood mononuclear cells were used for TCR beta sequencing. The Qiagen DNeasy Blood Extraction Kit was used to extract genomic DNA from the blood cell samples. Broader findings and caveats from the paper: When HLA alleles, especially DR and DQ, strongly co-occurred, TCR associations were difficult to assign to individual alleles. The cohort was sequenced for TCR beta chains only, and without alpha or paired-chain data the features that could be detected were limited. In a later genetic analysis, fewer N-insertions in productive TCRs were reported among donors in an Asian-associated ancestry cluster than the roughly 700-donor mean. Correlated functional status among segregating V segments might be attributable to linkage disequilibrium, but an unknown experimental factor could not be ruled out. Cytomegalovirus status was reported to be diagnosed by the classifier with high specificity and sensitivity in both the original and validation cohorts. An association between a missense DCLRE1C variant and V-gene and J-gene trimming of TCR beta chains was found in a later genetic analysis and replicated in an independent cohort. Broadly in line with IMGT annotations, most TCR beta V segments showed up in productive rearrangements about 90% or about 30% of the time in an earlier analysis of several hundred of the donors. In vitro tests confirmed that a few of the cytomegalovirus-associated TCR beta chains recognize cytomegalovirus antigens. Because the 87-base-pair reads could not distinguish some IMGT-functional V segments, including TRBV6-2 and TRBV6-3, those segments were excluded. Because counts were too low, roughly 17 rarely observed V segments, including chromosome 9 orphons, were left out of the earlier analysis of about 620 of the donors. A later analysis associated around 16,000 TCR beta sequences with specific HLA alleles at a false discovery rate of 0.05. For the cohort, immune exposure information was limited to CMV serostatus. Sequencing depth was assumed to be roughly uniform across donors in the presence/absence analyses, though that assumption may not hold. According to a later analysis, TCR association rates differed among HLA loci, with DRB1 alleles showing the most associated TCRs and HLA-C alleles showing the fewest. The authors suggested that the approach could potentially be generalized to other disease states and immunological phenotypes. A total of around 150 TCR beta chains were listed by the study as associated with cytomegalovirus. A cluster of highly shared sequence variants was judged likely to be a technical artifact of the sequencing pipeline. Because HLA typing was unavailable for some donors at each locus, only the typed subset was used in association tests. A further reported finding was that TCR beta sequences accurately predicted the HLA-A and HLA-B alleles for most subjects in the first cohort. According to a later analysis, parvovirus B19, influenza, CMV and Epstein-Barr virus appeared linked to several top co-occurrence clusters. According to a later analysis, most CMV-associated TCR beta chains appeared to be HLA-restricted, and the HLA associations seemed to be driven largely by CMV exposure. In a later analysis, HLA-associated TCR beta chains were found to be more clonally expanded and to have lower generation probabilities than equally common non-associated chains. Across donors, most TCR sequences were observed very rarely, whereas some public TCRs were present in many individuals.

Taken from the germline V gene, the CDR1 and CDR2 loops are MDHEN and SYDVKM. The germline V and J ends show losses of 6 bases and 3 bases respectively, and no gene match explains 13 bases of the junction. Reading from cysteine to phenylalanine, the CDR3 counts 16 amino acids. This entry keeps only the CDR3 DNA: 48 bases, framed from base 1. As for this clone: Which antigen it targets is not known. Base qualities were left out, and no much larger clone turns up one base away.

The TCR comes from a woman between 18 and 29 years old in good health and CMV-seronegative. The sequenced sample was PBMCs. The chain is made from TRBV28 and TRBJ1-2; TRBD1 aligns with 7 central bases. The base sequence is TGTGCCAGCAGACGACAGGGCGCGGTTCCCTACTATGGCTACACCTTC. It translates to CASRRQGAVPYYGYTF.